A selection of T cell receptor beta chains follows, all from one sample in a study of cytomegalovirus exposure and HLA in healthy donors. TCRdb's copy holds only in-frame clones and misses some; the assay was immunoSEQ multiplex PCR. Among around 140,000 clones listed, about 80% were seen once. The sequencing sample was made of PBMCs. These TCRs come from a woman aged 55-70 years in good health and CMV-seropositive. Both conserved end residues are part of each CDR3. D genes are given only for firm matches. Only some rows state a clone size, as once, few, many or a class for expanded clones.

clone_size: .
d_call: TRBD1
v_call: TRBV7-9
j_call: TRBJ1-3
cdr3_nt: TGTGCCAGCAGTTCAGACAGGGGCTCTGGAAACACCATATATTTT
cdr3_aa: CASSSDRGSGNTIYF

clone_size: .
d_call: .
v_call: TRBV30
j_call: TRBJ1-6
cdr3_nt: TGTGCCTCCCGACCAGGGGCTGACTCACCCCTCCACTTT
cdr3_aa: CASRPGADSPLHF

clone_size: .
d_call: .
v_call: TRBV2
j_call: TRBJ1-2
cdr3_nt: TGTGCCAGCAGACAGGGACCCAGCAATGGCTACACCTTC
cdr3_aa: CASRQGPSNGYTF

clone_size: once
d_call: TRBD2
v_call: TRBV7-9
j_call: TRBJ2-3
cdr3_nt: TGTGCCAGCAGCAGCGCGAGCGGGGGGGCAGATACGCAGTATTTT
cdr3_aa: CASSSASGGADTQYF

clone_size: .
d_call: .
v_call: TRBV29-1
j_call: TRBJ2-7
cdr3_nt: TGCAGCGTTGAAGGGCGGGACGAGTCCTACGAGCAGTACTTC
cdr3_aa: CSVEGRDESYEQYF

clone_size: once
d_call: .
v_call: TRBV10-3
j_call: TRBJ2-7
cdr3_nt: TGTGCCATCAGTGACGAGACCTACGAGCAGTACTTC
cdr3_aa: CAISDETYEQYF

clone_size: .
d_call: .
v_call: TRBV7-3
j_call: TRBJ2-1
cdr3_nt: TGTGCCAGCAGCTTGGGGCCTGGGAATCACAATGAGCAGTTCTTC
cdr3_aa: CASSLGPGNHNEQFF

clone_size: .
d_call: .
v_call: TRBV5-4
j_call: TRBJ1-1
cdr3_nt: TGTGCCAGCAGCCCTGGACAGCAGATGAACACTGAAGCTTTCTTT
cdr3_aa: CASSPGQQMNTEAFF

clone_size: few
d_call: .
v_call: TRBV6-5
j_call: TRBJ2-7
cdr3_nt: TGTGCCAGCAGTTACTCGGCAGGGGCTAGCAACGAGCAGTACTTC
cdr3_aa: CASSYSAGASNEQYF

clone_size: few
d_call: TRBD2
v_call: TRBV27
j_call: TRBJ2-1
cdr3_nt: TGTGCCAGCAGTCACCAGGGACTAGCGGTGCCCTACAATGAGCAGTTCTTC
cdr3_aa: CASSHQGLAVPYNEQFF

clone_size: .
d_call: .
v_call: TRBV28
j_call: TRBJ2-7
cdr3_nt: TGTGCCAGCAGTTCGGGACTTCGTTACTACGAGCAGTACTTC
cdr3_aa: CASSSGLRYYEQYF

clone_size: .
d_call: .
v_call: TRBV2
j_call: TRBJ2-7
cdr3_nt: TGTGCCAGCAATTCTCAATTCTCCTACGAGCAGTACTTC
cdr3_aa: CASNSQFSYEQYF

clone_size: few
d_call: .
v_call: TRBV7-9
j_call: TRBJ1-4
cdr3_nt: TGTGCCAGCAGCGGAGACTTCGAACTGTTTTTT
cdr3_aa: CASSGDFELFF

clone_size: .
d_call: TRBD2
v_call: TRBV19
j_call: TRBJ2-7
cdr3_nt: TGTGCCAGTGAGTGGGAGGGACGGAACCATGCGGGGACCCCCCACTGTGACGAGCAGTACTTC
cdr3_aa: CASEWEGRNHAGTPHCDEQYF

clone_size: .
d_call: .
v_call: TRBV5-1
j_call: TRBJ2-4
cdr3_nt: TGCGCCAGCAGCTTGTCGGGATTCGATTACATTCAGTACTTC
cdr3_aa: CASSLSGFDYIQYF

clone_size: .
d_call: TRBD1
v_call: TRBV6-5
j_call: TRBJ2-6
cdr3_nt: TGTGCCAGCAGTTGGACAGGTGGGGCCAACGTCCTGACTTTC
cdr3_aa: CASSWTGGANVLTF

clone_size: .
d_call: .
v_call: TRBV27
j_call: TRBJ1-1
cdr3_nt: TGTGCCAGCAGTTTGAGGGTCGGGAGGCGAACTGAAGCTTTCTTT
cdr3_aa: CASSLRVGRRTEAFF

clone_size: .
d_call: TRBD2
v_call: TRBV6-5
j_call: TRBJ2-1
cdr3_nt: TGTGCCAGCAGTTACGGCGGGAGGGACAATGAGCAGTTCTTC
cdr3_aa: CASSYGGRDNEQFF